This TCR beta chain stems from a study of cytomegalovirus exposure and HLA in healthy donors. Study summary: Unique TCRs from HLA-typed donors, approximately 80 million of them, were held in an early data release.

Study-wide points: It was likely that a cluster of highly shared sequence variants was a sequencing artifact. A prior analysis recorded that most TCR beta V segments were productive about 87% or about 30% of the time. Reportedly, cytomegalovirus status was diagnosed with high sensitivity and specificity.

Germline trimming cut 5 bases from V and 2 bases from J; bases unmatched to any gene: 6. The length of the CDR3 is 17 residues. Germline CDR1 is LNHDA and CDR2 is SQIVND (reference sequence). Primers included in the PCR were 60 Vbeta and 13 Jbeta primers. Measured with immunoSEQ multiplex PCR; TCRdb has only the in-frame clones, and not every one. The data contain 95,000 to 150,000 clones, around 77% of them singletons. Concerning this clone itself: The antigen remains unidentified.

This rearrangement joins TRBV19 to TRBJ2-4; 13 bases are a match to TRBD2. The sample comprised PBMCs. This TCR was sampled from a woman between 40 and 50 years old in good health and CMV-seropositive. CDR3 amino acids: CASSGRLAGGPKNIQYF. CDR3 DNA: TGTGCCAGTAGTGGCAGACTAGCGGGAGGCCCCAAAAACATTCAGTACTTC.